The subject of this entry is one TCR beta chain. The antigen remains undetermined. Barcoded TCR alpha and TCR beta cDNA libraries with UMIs came from 5'RACE using constant-segment primers. TCRdb fed the 5' RACE reads into MiXCR, producing one record per CDR3 protein. The data show roughly 450,000 distinct CDR3 sequences, 15% to 20% seen once. The data belong to a study of T-cell memory formation after mild COVID-19. About the research overall: TCR clustering was largely donor specific. General observations from the study: Confirmation of SARS-CoV-2 specificity was lacking for second-wave clones peaking day 37. CD4+ bias marked clones expanding day 15 to 37, unlike balanced contracting clones.

The CDR3 runs to 14 residues. Deletions cut 7 bases from V and 5 bases from J, with 18 bases between. CDR1 MNHEY and CDR2 SVGEGT come from the germline V gene. This receptor was identified in an adult woman who had mild COVID-19 (a few samples of this study predate the infection). Cell type and time point are not known. Sequencing was carried out using PBMCs or a T cell subset sorted from them (not recorded which). The chain is built from TRBV6-2 or TRBV6-3 and TRBJ2-7; possibly TRBD1 or TRBD2 for D (7 bases each). The CDR3 region has the DNA TGTGCCAGCAACCAGGGGGGGATCTTGGACGAGCAGTACTTC. Its protein product is CASNQGGILDEQYF.